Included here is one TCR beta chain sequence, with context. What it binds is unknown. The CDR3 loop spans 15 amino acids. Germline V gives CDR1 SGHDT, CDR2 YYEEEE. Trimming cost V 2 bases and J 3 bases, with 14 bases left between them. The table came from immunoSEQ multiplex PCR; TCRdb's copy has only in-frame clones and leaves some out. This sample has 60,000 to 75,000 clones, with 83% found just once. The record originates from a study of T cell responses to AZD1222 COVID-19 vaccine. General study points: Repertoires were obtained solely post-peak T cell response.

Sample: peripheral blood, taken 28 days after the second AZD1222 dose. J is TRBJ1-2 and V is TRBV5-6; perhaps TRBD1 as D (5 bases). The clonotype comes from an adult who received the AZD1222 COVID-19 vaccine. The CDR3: CASSFGAGDHYGYTF. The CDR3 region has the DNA TGTGCCAGCAGCTTCGGGGCCGGGGACCACTATGGCTACACCTTC.